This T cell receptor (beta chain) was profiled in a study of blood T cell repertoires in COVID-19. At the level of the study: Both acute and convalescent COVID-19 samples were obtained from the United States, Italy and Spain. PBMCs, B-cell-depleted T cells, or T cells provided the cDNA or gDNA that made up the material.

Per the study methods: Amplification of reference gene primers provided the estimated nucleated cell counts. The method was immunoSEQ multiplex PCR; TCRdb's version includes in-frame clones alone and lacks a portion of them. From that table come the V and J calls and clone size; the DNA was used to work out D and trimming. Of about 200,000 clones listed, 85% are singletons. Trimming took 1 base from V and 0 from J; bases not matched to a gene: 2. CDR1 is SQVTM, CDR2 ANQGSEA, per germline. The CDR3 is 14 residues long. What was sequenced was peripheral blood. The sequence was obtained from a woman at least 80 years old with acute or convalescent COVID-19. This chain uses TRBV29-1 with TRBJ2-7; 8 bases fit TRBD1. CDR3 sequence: CSVEGQGASYEQYF. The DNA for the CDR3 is TGCAGCGTTGAAGGCCAGGGGGCCTCCTACGAGCAGTACTTC.